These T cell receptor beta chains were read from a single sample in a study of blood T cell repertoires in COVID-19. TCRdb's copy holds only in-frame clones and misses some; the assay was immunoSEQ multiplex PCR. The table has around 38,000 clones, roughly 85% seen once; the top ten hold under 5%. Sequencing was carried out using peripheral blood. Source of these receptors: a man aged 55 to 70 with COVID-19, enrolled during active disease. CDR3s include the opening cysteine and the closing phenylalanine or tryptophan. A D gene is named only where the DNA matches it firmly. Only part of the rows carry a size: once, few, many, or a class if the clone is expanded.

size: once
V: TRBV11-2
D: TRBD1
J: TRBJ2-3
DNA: TGTGCCAGCAGCTTAGCCCCCCCAGGGGGCGGGATAGTAACAGATACGCAGTATTTT
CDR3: CASSLAPPGGGIVTDTQYF

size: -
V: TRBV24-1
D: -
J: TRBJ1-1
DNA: TGTGCCACCAGTGAACGGGAGGGAACTGAAGCTTTCTTT
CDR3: CATSEREGTEAFF

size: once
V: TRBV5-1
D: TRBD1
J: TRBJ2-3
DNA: TGCGCCAGCAGCTTGGAAGGGACAGGACAAATCACAGATACGCAGTATTTT
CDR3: CASSLEGTGQITDTQYF

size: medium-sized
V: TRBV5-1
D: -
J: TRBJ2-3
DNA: TGCGCCAGCAGCAGATACACAGGGACAGATACGCAGTATTTT
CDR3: CASSRYTGTDTQYF

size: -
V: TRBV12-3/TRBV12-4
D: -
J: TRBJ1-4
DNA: TGTGCCAGCGGGGCACACAATTATGAAAAACTGTTTTTT
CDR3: CASGAHNYEKLFF

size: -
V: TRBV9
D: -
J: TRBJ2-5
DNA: TGTGCCAGCAGCCTTACAGGGAAAGAGACCCAGTACTTC
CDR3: CASSLTGKETQYF

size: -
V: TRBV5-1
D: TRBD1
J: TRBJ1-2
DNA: TGCGCCAGCAGTTACGACGGACAGGGCGCCAACTATGGCTACACCTTC
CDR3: CASSYDGQGANYGYTF

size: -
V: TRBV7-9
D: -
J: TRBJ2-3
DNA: TGTGCCAGCACCAACAGGGAGGTGACGCAGTATTTT
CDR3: CASTNREVTQYF

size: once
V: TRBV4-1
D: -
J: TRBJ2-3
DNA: TGCGCCAGCATCCCGGGACTCTCCACAGATACGCAGTATTTT
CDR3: CASIPGLSTDTQYF

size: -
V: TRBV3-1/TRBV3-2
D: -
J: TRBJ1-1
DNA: TGTGCCAGCAGCCAACTGAGGGCAGCCGAAGCTTTCTTT
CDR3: CASSQLRAAEAFF

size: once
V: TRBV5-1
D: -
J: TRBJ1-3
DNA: TGCGCCAGCAGCGGGCAGGGTGCCCGAGACACCATATATTTT
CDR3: CASSGQGARDTIYF

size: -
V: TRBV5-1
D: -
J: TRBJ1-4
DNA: TGCGCCAGCAGCTTGGTCACCGGGGGTAGGACGTTTTTT
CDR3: CASSLVTGGRTFF

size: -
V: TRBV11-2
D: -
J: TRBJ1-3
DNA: TGTGCCAGCAGTTATACAGGAAACACCATATATTTT
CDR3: CASSYTGNTIYF